The present T cell receptor beta chain was sequenced within a study of blood T cell repertoires in COVID-19 (dated by TCRdb to about 2020). About the study as a whole: Samples covering the acute and convalescent phases of COVID-19 were provided by collaborators in the United States, Italy and Spain. The repertoires were released in a freely available public database intended as a resource for research on the immune response to SARS-CoV-2. Nearly every sample came with metadata listing a de-identified subject ID, COVID-19 status, age in years and sex. Samples came from the ongoing ImmuneRACE study (first 160 participants) plus 1,254 subjects from 6 global collaborators. Subjects who had been exposed to COVID-19, were actively infected with it, or had recovered from it provided the deeply sampled blood TCRbeta repertoires that made up the dataset. The prospective study material was composed of cDNA or gDNA derived from T cells, B-cell-depleted T cells, or PBMCs. Where HLA class I and class II types were available, the types were taken from metadata supplied by the sample provider, not from assay-based typing.

TCRbeta CDR3 regions were amplified from genomic DNA by means of the immunoSEQ Assay, a bias-controlled multiplex PCR. The authors processed their data as follows. The number of nucleated cells in each sample was estimated from the amplification of reference gene primers within the assay. To quantify the absolute abundance of each unique TCRbeta CDR3 rearrangement, sequence reads were collapsed and filtered. Productive Simpson clonality was computed per sample as the square root of Simpson's diversity index over productive rearrangements. The table was pulled from immuneACCESS by TCRdb, which kept in-frame rearrangements only. Such tables lose some clones; where checked, under half of the loss comes from unresolved V genes, and the rest has no known cause. That table supplies the V and J calls and clone size; D and trimming were determined from the DNA. The sample table holds under 200,000 clones, of which 85% to 90% were seen once. Approximately 10% of the sample is in the top ten clones.

On this clone itself: This clone's antigen is unknown. No per-base quality is available; no much larger clone lies one base away.

One collaborating source in Seattle enrolled patients while the patients were actively infected and followed the patients over time throughout the course of disease. The collaborating institutions used their own protocols to collect whole blood in K2EDTA tubes. For TCRbeta analysis, collaborators shipped samples as frozen whole blood, isolated PBMCs, or DNA extracted from either of those sample types. Results the study describes overall, beyond this receptor: The amount of clinical and demographic metadata varied by source and participant and was provided uncurated.

Looking up the germline V gene yields CDR1 SNHLY and CDR2 FYNNEI. The CDR3, cysteine through phenylalanine, is 14 amino acids long. The read is trimmed to its CDR3 DNA, 42 bases read in frame from base 1. Trimming takes 6 bases from V and 4 bases from J, and the germline ends sit 15 bases apart. This sequence uses TRBV2 and TRBJ2-5, with no confidently assigned D gene. The sequencing sample was made of peripheral blood. The receptor was isolated from a woman aged 70-85 years with COVID-19, enrolled during active disease. Read as DNA, the sequence is TGTGCCAGCAGGAATGATGGTACGGGAGAGACCCAGTACTTC. It encodes CASRNDGTGETQYF.